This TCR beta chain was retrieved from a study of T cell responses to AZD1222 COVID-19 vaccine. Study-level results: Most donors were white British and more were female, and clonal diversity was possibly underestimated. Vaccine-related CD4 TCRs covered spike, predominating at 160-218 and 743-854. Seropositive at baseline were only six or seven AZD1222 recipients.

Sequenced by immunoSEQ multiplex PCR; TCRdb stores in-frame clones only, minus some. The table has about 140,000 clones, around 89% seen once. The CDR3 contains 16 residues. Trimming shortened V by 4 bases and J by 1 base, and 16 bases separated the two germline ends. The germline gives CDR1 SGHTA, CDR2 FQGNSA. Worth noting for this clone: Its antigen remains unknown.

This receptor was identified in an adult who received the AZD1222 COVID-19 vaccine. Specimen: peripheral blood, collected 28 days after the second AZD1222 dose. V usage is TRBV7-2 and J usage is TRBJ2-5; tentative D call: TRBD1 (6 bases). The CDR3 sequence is CASSSHGQTSQETQYF. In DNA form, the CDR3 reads TGTGCCAGCAGCTCACACGGACAGACCAGCCAAGAGACCCAGTACTTC.